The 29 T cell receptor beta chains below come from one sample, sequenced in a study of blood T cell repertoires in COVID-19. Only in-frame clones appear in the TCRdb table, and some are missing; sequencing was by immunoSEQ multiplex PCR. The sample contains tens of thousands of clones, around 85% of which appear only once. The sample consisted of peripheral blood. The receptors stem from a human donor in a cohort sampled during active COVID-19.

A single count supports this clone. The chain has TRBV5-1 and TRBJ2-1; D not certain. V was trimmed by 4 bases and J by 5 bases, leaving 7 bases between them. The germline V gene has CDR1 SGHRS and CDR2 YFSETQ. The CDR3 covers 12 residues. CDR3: CASSPEHNEQFF. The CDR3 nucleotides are TGCGCCAGCAGCCCGGAGCACAATGAGCAGTTCTTC.

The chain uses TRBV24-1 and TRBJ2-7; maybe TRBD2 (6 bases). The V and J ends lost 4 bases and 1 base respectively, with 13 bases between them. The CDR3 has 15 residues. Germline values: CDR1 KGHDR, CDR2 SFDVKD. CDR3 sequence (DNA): TGTGCCACCAGTGACCCCACCCGGGGGTCCTACGAGCAGTACTTC. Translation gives CATSDPTRGSYEQYF.

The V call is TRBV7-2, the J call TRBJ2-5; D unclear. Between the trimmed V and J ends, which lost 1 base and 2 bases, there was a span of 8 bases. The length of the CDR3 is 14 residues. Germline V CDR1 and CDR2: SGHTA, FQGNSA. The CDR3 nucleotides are TGTGCCAGCAGCTTAGAAGTACAGCAAGAGACCCAGTACTTC. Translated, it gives CASSLEVQQETQYF.

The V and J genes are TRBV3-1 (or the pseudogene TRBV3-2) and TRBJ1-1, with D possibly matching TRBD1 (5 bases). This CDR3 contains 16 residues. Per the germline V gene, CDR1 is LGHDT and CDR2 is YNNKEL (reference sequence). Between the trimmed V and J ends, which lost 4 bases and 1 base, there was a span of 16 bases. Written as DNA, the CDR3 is TGTGCCAGCAGCCGAGGATCCCCTACAGGGAACACTGAAGCTTTCTTT. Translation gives CASSRGSPTGNTEAFF.

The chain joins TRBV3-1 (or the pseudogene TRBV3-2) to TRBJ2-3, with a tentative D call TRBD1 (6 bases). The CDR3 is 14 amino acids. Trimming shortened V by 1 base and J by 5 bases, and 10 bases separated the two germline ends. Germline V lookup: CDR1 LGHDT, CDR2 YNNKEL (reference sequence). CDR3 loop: CASSQVRGGDTQYF. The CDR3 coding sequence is TGTGCCAGCAGCCAAGTGCGAGGGGGAGATACGCAGTATTTT.

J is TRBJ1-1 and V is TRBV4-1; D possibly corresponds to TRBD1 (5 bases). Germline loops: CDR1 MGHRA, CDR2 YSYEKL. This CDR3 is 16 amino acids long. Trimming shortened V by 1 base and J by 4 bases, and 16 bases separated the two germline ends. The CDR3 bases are TGCGCCAGCAGCCAAGTCACGGGTTCAGGGCCCACTGAAGCTTTCTTT. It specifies CASSQVTGSGPTEAFF.

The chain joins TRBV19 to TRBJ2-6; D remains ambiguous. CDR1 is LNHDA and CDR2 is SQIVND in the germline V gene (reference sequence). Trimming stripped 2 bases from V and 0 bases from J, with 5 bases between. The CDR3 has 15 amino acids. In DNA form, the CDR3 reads TGTGCCAGTAGTATACCGGGCTCTGGGGCCAACGTCCTGACTTTC. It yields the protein CASSIPGSGANVLTF.

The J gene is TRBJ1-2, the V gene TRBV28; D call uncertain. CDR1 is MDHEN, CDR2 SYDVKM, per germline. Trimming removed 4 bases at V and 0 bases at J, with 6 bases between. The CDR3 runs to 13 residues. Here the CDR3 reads CASSSESNYGYTF. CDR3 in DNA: TGTGCCAGCAGTTCCGAGTCTAACTATGGCTACACCTTC.

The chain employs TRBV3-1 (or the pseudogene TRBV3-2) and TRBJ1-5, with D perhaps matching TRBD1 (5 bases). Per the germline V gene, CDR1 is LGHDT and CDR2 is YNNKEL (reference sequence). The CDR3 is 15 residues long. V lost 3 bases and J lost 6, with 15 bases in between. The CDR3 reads CASSQGGGGSQPQHF. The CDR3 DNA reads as TGTGCCAGCAGCCAGGGGGGAGGCGGGAGTCAGCCCCAGCATTTT.

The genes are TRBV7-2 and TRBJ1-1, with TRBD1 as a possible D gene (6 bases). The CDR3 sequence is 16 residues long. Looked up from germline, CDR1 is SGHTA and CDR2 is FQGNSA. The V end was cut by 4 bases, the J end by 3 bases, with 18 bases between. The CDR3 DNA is TGTGCCAGCAGCTCAAATACTTACAGGGACGACACTGAAGCTTTCTTT. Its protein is CASSSNTYRDDTEAFF.

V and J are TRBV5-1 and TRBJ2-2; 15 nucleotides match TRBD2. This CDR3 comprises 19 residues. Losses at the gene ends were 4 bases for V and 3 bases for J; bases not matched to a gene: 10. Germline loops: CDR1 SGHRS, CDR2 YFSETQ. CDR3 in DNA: TGCGCCAGCAGCGACTCTCGGACTAGCGGGGGGGCCGACACCGGGGAGCTGTTTTTT. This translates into CASSDSRTSGGADTGELFF.

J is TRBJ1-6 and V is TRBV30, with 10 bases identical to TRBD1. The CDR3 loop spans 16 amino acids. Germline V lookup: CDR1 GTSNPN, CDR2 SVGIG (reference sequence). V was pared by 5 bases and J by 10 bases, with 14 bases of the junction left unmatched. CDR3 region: CAWGTPGTGVWSPLHF. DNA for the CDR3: TGTGCCTGGGGAACCCCCGGGACAGGGGTCTGGTCACCCCTCCACTTT.

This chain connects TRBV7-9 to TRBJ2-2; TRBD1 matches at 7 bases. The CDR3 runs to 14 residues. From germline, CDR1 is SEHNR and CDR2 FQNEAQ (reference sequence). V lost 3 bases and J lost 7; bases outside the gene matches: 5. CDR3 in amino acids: CASSLRGLDGELFF. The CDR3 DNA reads TGTGCCAGCAGCTTGAGGGGGCTAGACGGGGAGCTGTTTTTT.

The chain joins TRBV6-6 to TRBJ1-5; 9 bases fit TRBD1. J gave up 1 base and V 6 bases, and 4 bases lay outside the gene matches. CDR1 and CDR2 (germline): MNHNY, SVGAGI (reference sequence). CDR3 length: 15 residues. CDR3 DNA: TGTGCCAGCAGACCAGACAGGGGGAGCAATCAGCCCCAGCATTTT. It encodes CASRPDRGSNQPQHF.

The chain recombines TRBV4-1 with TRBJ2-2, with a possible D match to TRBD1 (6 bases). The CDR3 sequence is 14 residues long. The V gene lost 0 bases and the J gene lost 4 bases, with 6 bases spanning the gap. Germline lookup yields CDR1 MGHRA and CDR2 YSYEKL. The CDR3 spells CASSQEQGTGELFF. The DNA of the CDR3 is TGCGCCAGCAGCCAAGAACAGGGCACCGGGGAGCTGTTTTTT.

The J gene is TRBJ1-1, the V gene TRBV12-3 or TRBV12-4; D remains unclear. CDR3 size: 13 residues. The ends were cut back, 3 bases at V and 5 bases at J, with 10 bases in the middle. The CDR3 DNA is TGTGCCAGCAGTTTCGGGCCGGGGACTGAAGCTTTCTTT. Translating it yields CASSFGPGTEAFF.

The CDR3: CATSRRGGSGTTSLEQFF. Written as DNA, the CDR3 is TGTGCCACCAGCAGGAGGGGAGGATCCGGGACGACCAGCCTTGAGCAGTTCTTC. The chain links TRBV15 to TRBJ2-1, with D perhaps TRBD2 (6 bases). V shed 3 bases and J shed 9 bases, with 27 bases lying between them. CDR1 and CDR2 (germline): LNHNV, YYDKDF (reference sequence). CDR3 length equals 18 residues.

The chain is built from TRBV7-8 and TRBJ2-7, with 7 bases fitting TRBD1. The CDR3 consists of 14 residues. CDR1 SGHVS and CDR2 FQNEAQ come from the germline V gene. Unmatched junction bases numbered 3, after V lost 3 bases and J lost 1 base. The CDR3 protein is CASSFRDSSYEQYF. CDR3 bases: TGTGCCAGCAGCTTCAGGGACAGTTCCTACGAGCAGTACTTC.

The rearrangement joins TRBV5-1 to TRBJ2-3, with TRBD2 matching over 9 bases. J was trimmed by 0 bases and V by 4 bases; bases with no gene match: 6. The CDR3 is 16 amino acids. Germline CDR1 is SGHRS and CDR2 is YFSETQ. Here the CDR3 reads CASSPRTSDSTDTQYF. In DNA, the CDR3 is TGCGCCAGCAGCCCCCGGACTAGCGACAGCACAGATACGCAGTATTTT.

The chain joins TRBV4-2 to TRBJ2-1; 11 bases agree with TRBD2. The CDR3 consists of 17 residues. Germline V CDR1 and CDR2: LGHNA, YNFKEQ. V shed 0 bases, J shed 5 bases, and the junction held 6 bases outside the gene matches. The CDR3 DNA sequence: TGTGCCAGCAGCCAAGAACTAGCGGGAGCTGGCAACAATGAGCAGTTCTTC. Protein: CASSQELAGAGNNEQFF.

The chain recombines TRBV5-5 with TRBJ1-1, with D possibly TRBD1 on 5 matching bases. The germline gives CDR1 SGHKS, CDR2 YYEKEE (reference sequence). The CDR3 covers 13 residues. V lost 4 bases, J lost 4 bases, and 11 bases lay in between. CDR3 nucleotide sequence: TGTGCCAGCAGCGCGAGTACAGGCACTGAAGCTTTCTTT. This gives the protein CASSASTGTEAFF.

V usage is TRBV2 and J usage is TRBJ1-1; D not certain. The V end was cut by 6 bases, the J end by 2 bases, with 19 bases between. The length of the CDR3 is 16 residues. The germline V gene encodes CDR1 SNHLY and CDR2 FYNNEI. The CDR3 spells CASRPRSGGLNTEAFF. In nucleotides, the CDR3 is TGTGCCAGCAGACCCCGCTCGGGTGGGTTAAACACTGAAGCTTTCTTT.

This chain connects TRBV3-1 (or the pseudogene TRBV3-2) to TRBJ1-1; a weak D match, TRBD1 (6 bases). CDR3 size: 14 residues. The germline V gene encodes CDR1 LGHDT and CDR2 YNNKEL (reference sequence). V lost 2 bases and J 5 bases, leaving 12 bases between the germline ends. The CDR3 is CASSQLPGETEAFF. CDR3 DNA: TGTGCCAGCAGCCAACTTCCAGGGGAGACTGAAGCTTTCTTT.

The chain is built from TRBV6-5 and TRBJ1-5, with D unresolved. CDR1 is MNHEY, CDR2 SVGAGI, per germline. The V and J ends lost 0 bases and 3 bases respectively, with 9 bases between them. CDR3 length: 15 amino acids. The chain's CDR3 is CASSYSSSLNQPQHF. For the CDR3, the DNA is TGTGCCAGCAGTTACTCTTCCAGTCTCAATCAGCCCCAGCATTTT.

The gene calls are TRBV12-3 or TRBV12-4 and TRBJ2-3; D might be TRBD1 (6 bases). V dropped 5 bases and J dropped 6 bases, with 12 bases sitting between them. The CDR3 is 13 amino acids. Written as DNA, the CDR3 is TGTGCCAGCAGTCCACAGGGTGCGGATACGCAGTATTTT. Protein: CASSPQGADTQYF.

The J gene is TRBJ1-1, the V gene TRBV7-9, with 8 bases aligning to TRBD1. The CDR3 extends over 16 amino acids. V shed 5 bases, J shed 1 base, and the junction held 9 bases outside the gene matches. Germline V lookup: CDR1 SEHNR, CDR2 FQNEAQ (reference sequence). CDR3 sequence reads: CASSPTGTGRNTEAFF. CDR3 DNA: TGTGCCAGCAGCCCAACCGGGACAGGAAGGAACACTGAAGCTTTCTTT.

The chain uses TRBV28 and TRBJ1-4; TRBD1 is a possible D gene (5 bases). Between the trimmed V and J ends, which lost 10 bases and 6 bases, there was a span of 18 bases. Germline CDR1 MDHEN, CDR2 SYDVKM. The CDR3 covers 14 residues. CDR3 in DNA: TGTGCCACCTCCAACTCAGGGTCGGATGAAAAACTGTTTTTT. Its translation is CATSNSGSDEKLFF.

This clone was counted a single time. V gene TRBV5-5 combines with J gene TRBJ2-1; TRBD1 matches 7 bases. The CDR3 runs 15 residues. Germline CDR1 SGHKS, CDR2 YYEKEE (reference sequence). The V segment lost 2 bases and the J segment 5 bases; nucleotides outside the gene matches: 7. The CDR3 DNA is TGTGCCAGCAGCTTCCTAGGGACAGAAAACAATGAGCAGTTCTTC. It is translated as CASSFLGTENNEQFF.

The CDR3 loop is CASGLEQGALGQPQHF. Here the CDR3 DNA reads TGTGCTAGTGGTTTGGAGCAGGGGGCGCTTGGTCAGCCCCAGCATTTT. This chain connects TRBV12-5 to TRBJ1-5; the match to TRBD1 covers 8 bases. The V gene end was trimmed by 1 base and the J gene end by 6 bases; junction bases not matched to a gene: 8. CDR1 and CDR2 (germline): LGHNT, FRNRAP. There are 16 residues in the CDR3.